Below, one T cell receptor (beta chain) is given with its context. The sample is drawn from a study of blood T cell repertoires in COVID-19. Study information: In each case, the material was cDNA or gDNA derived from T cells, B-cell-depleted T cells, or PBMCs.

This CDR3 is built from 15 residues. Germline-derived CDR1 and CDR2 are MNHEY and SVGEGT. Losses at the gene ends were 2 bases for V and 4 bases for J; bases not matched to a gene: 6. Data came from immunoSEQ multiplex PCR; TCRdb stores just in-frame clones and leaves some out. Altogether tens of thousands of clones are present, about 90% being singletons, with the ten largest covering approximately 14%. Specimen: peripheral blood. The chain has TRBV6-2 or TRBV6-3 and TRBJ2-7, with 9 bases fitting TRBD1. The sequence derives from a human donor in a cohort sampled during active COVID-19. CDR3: CASSYVGTGQYEQYF. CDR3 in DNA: TGTGCCAGCAGTTACGTCGGGACAGGGCAGTACGAGCAGTACTTC.